This T cell receptor (beta chain) comes out of a study of vaccination and CD4 T cells after COVID-19. Described treatment: 10-day PBMC culture with coronavirus spike peptide pools or control peptides (ViraFEST assay). After removal of 4 bases from V and 4 bases from J, the junction contained 15 bases not matched to a gene. The CDR3 has 18 residues. From germline, CDR1 is SGHNT and CDR2 YYREEE (reference sequence). The Oncomine TCR Beta short-read assay was applied to DNA of cultured CD4+ T cells. TCRdb used MiXCR to reprocess the PCR reads, holding one entry per CDR3 protein. The sample contains about 14,000 distinct CDR3 sequences, around 38% of which appear only once. This clonotype was seen only once. The antigen is not known.

This TCR was sampled from a human donor who had recovered from COVID-19. The sample taken for sequencing was CD4+ T cells from blood, cultured in vitro. The V gene is TRBV5-4, the J gene TRBJ2-1, with 9 bases lining up with TRBD2. The CDR3 nucleotides read TGTGCCAGCAGCCGGGGGACTAGCTCCCCTTGGGGATACAATGAGCAGTTCTTC. Its protein is CASSRGTSSPWGYNEQFF.